This is a list of T cell receptor beta chains from one sample in a study of blood T cell repertoires in COVID-19. Generated by immunoSEQ multiplex PCR, the TCRdb table keeps only in-frame clones and is missing some. This sample has roughly 400,000 clones, with 70% to 90% found just once. Material for sequencing was PBMCs or T cells enriched from blood (not recorded which). The receptors here all came from a woman between 18 and 29 years old who had been exposed to COVID-19. Both conserved end residues are part of each CDR3. Fields, in order: CDR3 DNA, CDR3 protein, V gene, D gene, J gene. D genes are given only for firm matches.

TGTGCCAGCAGTTCGACTAGCGGGGGGCTGCAGGATACGCAGTATTTT	CASSSTSGGLQDTQYF	TRBV6-5	TRBD2	TRBJ2-3
TGTGCCAGCAGCCGACAGGGGGTGCACCTCCACTTT	CASSRQGVHLHF	TRBV12-3/TRBV12-4	TRBD1	TRBJ1-6
TGTGCCAGCAGCCAGACAGGGGGCGCGGGCAATCAGCCCCAGCATTTT	CASSQTGGAGNQPQHF	TRBV4-2	TRBD1	TRBJ1-5
TGTGCCACGCACCGACAGGGGAACTATGGCTACACCTTC	CATHRQGNYGYTF	TRBV28	TRBD1	TRBJ1-2
TGTGCCAGCAGCTGGGGGTTGCCCGGGACAGAATTTAATGAAAAACTGTTTTTT	CASSWGLPGTEFNEKLFF	TRBV5-4	TRBD1	TRBJ1-4
TGTGCCAGCAGTACAGGGCCCAACTATGGCTACACCTTC	CASSTGPNYGYTF	TRBV6-2/TRBV6-3	-	TRBJ1-2
TGTGCCAGCAGCAGGACTAGCGGGGGATATGAGCAGTTCTTC	CASSRTSGGYEQFF	TRBV5-5	TRBD2	TRBJ2-1
TGTGCCAGCAGTGAAAGACGGAAAACAGATTATGGCTACACCTTC	CASSERRKTDYGYTF	TRBV6-1	-	TRBJ1-2
TGTGCCAGCAGTGACGGGGTCCGAGGGGGTCATGAGCAGTTCTTC	CASSDGVRGGHEQFF	TRBV2	-	TRBJ2-1
TGTGCCAGCAGCTTGGCCGGAGGGGGCAACTATGGCTACACCTTC	CASSLAGGGNYGYTF	TRBV5-4	TRBD1	TRBJ1-2